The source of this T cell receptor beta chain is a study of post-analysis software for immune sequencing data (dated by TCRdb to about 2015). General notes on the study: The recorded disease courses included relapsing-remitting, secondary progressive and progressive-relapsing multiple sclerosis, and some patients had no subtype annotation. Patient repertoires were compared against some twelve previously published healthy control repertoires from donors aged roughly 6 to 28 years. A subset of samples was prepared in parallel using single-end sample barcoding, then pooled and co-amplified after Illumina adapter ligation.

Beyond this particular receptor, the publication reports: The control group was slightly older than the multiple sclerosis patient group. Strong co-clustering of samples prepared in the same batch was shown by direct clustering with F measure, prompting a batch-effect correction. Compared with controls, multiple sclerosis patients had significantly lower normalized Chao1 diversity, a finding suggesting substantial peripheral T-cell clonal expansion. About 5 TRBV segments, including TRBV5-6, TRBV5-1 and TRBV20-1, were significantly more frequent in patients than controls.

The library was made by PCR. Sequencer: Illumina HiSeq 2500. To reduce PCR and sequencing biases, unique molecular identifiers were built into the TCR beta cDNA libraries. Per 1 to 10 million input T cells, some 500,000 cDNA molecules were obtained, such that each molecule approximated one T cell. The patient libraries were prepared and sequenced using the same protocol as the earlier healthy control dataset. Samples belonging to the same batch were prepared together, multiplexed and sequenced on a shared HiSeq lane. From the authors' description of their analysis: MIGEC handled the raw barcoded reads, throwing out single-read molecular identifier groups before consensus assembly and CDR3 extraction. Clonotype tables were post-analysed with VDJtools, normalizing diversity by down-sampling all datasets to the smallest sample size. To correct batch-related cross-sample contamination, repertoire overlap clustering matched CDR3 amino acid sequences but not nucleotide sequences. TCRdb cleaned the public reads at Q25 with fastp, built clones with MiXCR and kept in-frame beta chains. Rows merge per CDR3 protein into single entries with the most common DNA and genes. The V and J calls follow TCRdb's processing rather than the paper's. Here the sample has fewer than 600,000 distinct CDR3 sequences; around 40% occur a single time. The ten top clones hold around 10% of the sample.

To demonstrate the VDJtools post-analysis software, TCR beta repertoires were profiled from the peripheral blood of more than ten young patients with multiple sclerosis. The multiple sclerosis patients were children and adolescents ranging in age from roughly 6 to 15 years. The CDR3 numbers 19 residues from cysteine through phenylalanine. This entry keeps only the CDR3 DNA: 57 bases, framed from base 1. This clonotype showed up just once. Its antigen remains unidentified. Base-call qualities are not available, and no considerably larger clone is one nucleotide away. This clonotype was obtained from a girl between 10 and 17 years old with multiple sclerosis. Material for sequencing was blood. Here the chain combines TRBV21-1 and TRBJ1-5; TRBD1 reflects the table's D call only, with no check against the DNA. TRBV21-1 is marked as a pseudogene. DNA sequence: TGTGCCAGCAGCAAGCGTAGTCCACAGGGTAATACACGACATCAGCCCCAGCATTTT. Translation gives CASSKRSPQGNTRHQPQHF.